Listed below are T cell receptor beta chains from one sample, sequenced in a study of cytomegalovirus exposure and HLA in healthy donors. The method was immunoSEQ multiplex PCR; TCRdb's version includes in-frame clones alone and lacks a portion of them. The sample lists under 200,000 clones; about 80% were seen once. Input material: PBMCs. These receptors all stem from a man aged 25 to 45 in good health and CMV-seronegative. Both conserved end residues are part of each CDR3. The D gene is left open where the match is weak. For some rows the clone size is stated as once, few or many, or as a class when expanded; others skip it.

size	V	length	D	J	CDR3	DNA
.	TRBV5-1	14	TRBD1	TRBJ1-5	CASSYDRGSQPQHF	TGCGCCAGCAGCTACGACAGGGGTTCCCAGCCCCAGCATTTT
.	TRBV7-9	15	TRBD1	TRBJ1-5	CSSSLGDPFGDRKHF	TGTTCCAGCAGCTTAGGGGATCCTTTTGGGGACAGGAAGCATTTT
.	TRBV13	17	TRBD1	TRBJ2-7	CASSSWTHTGGFYEQYF	TGTGCCAGCAGCTCCTGGACCCATACAGGGGGCTTCTACGAGCAGTACTTC
.	TRBV7-9	16	TRBD2	TRBJ2-7	CASRGSTSGRAYEQYF	TGTGCCAGCAGGGGTAGTACTAGCGGGAGGGCTTACGAGCAGTACTTC
.	TRBV29-1	11	.	TRBJ2-2	CSARVAGELFF	TGCAGCGCTCGGGTTGCCGGGGAGCTGTTTTTT
few	TRBV7-3	16	.	TRBJ2-3	CASSFGAVGSTDTQYF	TGTGCCAGCAGCTTCGGAGCGGTTGGGTCCACAGATACGCAGTATTTT
.	TRBV28	14	.	TRBJ2-7	CASLTDSFPYEQYF	TGTGCCAGCCTCACCGACAGTTTCCCTTACGAGCAGTACTTC
.	TRBV4-2	17	TRBD2	TRBJ2-3	CASSQDRGGGHADTQYF	TGTGCCAGCAGCCAAGATCGGGGGGGAGGCCACGCCGATACGCAGTATTTT
.	TRBV5-4	15	TRBD1	TRBJ1-4	CASSPGTGRNEKLFF	TGTGCCAGCAGCCCGGGGACAGGGAGGAATGAAAAACTGTTTTTT
.	TRBV28	17	TRBD1	TRBJ2-7	CASSLFIGTATSYEQYF	TGTGCCAGCAGTTTATTCATCGGGACAGCAACCTCCTACGAGCAGTACTTC
.	TRBV15	14	.	TRBJ1-2	CATSRVGTTSGYTF	TGTGCCACCAGCAGAGTCGGGACTACCAGTGGCTACACCTTC
few	TRBV5-1	14	TRBD2	TRBJ2-1	CASSWDYSYNEQFF	TGCGCCAGCAGCTGGGACTACTCCTACAATGAGCAGTTCTTC
.	TRBV28	16	TRBD1	TRBJ1-5	CASSFRDRGVNQPQHF	TGTGCCAGCAGTTTCCGGGACAGGGGCGTCAATCAGCCCCAGCATTTT
.	TRBV28	13	.	TRBJ1-6	CATRTRALSPLHF	TGTGCCACCAGGACCAGGGCGCTCTCACCCCTCCACTTT
.	TRBV28	15	TRBD1	TRBJ1-4	CASSLMTGGSEKLFF	TGTGCCAGCAGTTTAATGACAGGGGGTTCGGAAAAACTGTTTTTT
.	TRBV7-6	15	.	TRBJ2-1	CASSLDAAPNNEQFF	TGTGCCAGCAGCTTAGATGCGGCACCCAACAATGAGCAGTTCTTC
.	TRBV28	14	.	TRBJ1-5	CASRGVWSNQPQHF	TGTGCCAGCAGGGGAGTTTGGAGCAATCAGCCCCAGCATTTT
.	TRBV19	16	TRBD1	TRBJ2-5	CASSMEPGQGEETQYF	TGTGCCAGTAGTATGGAACCGGGACAGGGGGAAGAGACCCAGTACTTC
once	TRBV5-5	17	TRBD1	TRBJ1-4	CASSLYPGGTTNEKLFF	TGTGCCAGCAGCTTGTACCCAGGGGGAACAACTAATGAAAAACTGTTTTTT
.	TRBV9	13	.	TRBJ2-7	CASSVDPAYEQYF	TGTGCCAGCAGCGTAGATCCGGCCTACGAGCAGTACTTC
.	TRBV28	16	TRBD2	TRBJ2-7	CASSPGTSGSSYEQYF	TGTGCCAGCAGTCCAGGGACTAGCGGGAGCTCCTACGAGCAGTACTTC
.	TRBV10-3	16	TRBD1	TRBJ2-3	CAISGPEGAWADTQYF	TGTGCCATCAGTGGCCCAGAGGGGGCCTGGGCAGATACGCAGTATTTT
.	TRBV5-4	16	TRBD2	TRBJ2-1	CASSLRLAGNYNEQFF	TGTGCCAGCAGCTTGCGGCTAGCGGGAAACTACAATGAGCAGTTCTTC
once	TRBV5-1	13	.	TRBJ2-7	CASSLRQTYEQYF	TGCGCCAGCAGCCTCCGACAGACCTACGAGCAGTACTTC
.	TRBV29-1	12	.	TRBJ1-2	CSTRGGDYGYTF	TGCAGCACCCGTGGGGGGGACTATGGCTACACCTTC
.	TRBV6-6	15	TRBD2	TRBJ2-3	CASSYSTSGTDTQYF	TGTGCCAGCAGTTACTCGACTAGCGGCACAGATACGCAGTATTTT
.	TRBV9	12	.	TRBJ2-1	CASSVGLDEQFF	TGTGCCAGCAGCGTAGGTCTCGATGAGCAGTTCTTC
.	TRBV19	14	TRBD1	TRBJ1-5	CASRATGGNQPQHF	TGTGCCAGTAGGGCCACAGGGGGCAATCAGCCCCAGCATTTT
.	TRBV27	17	TRBD2	TRBJ2-1	CASTYLGTSGVYNEQFF	TGTGCCAGCACCTATTTGGGGACTAGCGGTGTCTACAATGAGCAGTTCTTC
.	TRBV5-6	12	.	TRBJ2-1	CASSFEGGEQFF	TGTGCCAGCAGCTTCGAGGGAGGTGAGCAGTTCTTC
.	TRBV6-6	12	.	TRBJ2-7	CASSYQGYEQYF	TGTGCCAGCAGTTACCAGGGTTACGAGCAGTACTTC
.	TRBV5-4	14	.	TRBJ2-1	CASSFYSEYNGQFF	TGTGCCAGCAGCTTTTATTCCGAATACAATGGGCAGTTCTTC
.	TRBV9	15	.	TRBJ1-5	CASSAGGQSNQPQHF	TGTGCCAGCAGCGCAGGTGGGCAGAGCAATCAGCCCCAGCATTTT
.	TRBV7-3	15	TRBD2	TRBJ2-1	CASSPGLAGPNEQFF	TGTGCCAGCAGCCCGGGACTAGCGGGTCCTAATGAGCAGTTCTTC
.	TRBV19	14	TRBD1	TRBJ1-1	CASSVDRRNTEAFF	TGTGCCAGTAGTGTGGACAGGAGGAACACTGAAGCTTTCTTT
.	TRBV21-1	18	.	TRBJ1-2	CASSKEYPQFPPNYGYTF	TGTGCCAGCAGCAAAGAGTACCCTCAGTTCCCTCCTAACTATGGCTACACCTTC
.	TRBV5-6	14	TRBD2	TRBJ2-7	CASSLGGGNYEQYF	TGTGCCAGCAGTTTGGGCGGGGGAAACTACGAGCAGTACTTC
.	TRBV5-1	16	.	TRBJ2-3	CASSLGETVVTDTQYF	TGCGCCAGCAGCTTGGGCGAGACAGTAGTCACAGATACGCAGTATTTT
.	TRBV5-8	15	.	TRBJ1-5	CASSYEGVGNQPQHF	TGTGCCAGCAGCTACGAAGGAGTGGGCAATCAGCCCCAGCATTTT
.	TRBV10-3	11	.	TRBJ2-7	CAISAGTSLTF	TGTGCCATCAGTGCCGGGACTTCTTTAACCTTC
.	TRBV14	12	.	TRBJ1-2	CASNFGQCGYTF	TGTGCCAGCAACTTCGGACAGTGTGGCTACACCTTC
.	TRBV11-2	14	TRBD2	TRBJ2-3	CASSMLAGGDTQYF	TGTGCCAGCAGCATGCTAGCGGGAGGAGATACGCAGTATTTT
.	TRBV27	17	TRBD1	TRBJ2-7	CARTIRDRVRELREQYF	TGTGCCAGAACGATCCGGGACAGGGTTAGAGAACTACGCGAGCAGTACTTC
once	TRBV28	14	.	TRBJ1-3	CASSLYTAGNTIYF	TGTGCCAGCAGTTTATATACTGCTGGAAACACCATATATTTT
.	TRBV5-1	16	TRBD2	TRBJ2-2	CASSLGAGANTGELFF	TGCGCCAGCAGCTTGGGAGCGGGGGCGAACACCGGGGAGCTGTTTTTT
once	TRBV7-6	12	TRBD1	TRBJ1-1	CASRGQGSEAFF	TGTGCCAGCAGAGGACAGGGCTCTGAAGCTTTCTTT
.	TRBV6-6	14	.	TRBJ2-5	CASSYSPPQGTQYF	TGTGCCAGCAGTTATAGTCCTCCCCAGGGGACCCAGTACTTC
.	TRBV19	14	.	TRBJ1-2	CASSPGQTPYGYTF	TGTGCCAGTAGCCCAGGACAGACCCCCTATGGCTACACCTTC
few	TRBV2	14	.	TRBJ1-1	CASSEAGAAFEAFF	TGTGCCAGCAGTGAAGCAGGGGCGGCTTTTGAAGCTTTCTTT
.	TRBV9	15	.	TRBJ1-1	CASSVEAGPNTEAFF	TGTGCCAGCAGCGTAGAGGCAGGGCCGAACACTGAAGCTTTCTTT